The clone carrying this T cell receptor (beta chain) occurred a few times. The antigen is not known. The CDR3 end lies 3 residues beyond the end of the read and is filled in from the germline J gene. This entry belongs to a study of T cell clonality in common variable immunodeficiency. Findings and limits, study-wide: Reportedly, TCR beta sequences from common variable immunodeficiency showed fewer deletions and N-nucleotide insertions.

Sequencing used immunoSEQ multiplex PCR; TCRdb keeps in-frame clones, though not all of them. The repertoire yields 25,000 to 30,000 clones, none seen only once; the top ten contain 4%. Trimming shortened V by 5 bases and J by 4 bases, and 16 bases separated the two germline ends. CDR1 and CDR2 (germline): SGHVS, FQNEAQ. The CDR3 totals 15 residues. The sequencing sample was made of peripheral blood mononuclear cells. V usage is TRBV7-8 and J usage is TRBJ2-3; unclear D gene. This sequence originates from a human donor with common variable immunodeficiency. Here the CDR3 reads CASSETAWSADTQYF. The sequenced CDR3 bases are TGTGCCAGCAGCGAAACGGCATGGAGCGCAGATACG. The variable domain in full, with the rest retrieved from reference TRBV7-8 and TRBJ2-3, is GAGVSQSPRYKVAKRGQDVALRCDPISGHVSLFWYQQALGQGPEFLTYFQNEAQLDKSGLPSDRFFAERPEGSVSTLKIQRTQQEDSAVYLCASSETAWSADTQYFGPGTRLTVL.